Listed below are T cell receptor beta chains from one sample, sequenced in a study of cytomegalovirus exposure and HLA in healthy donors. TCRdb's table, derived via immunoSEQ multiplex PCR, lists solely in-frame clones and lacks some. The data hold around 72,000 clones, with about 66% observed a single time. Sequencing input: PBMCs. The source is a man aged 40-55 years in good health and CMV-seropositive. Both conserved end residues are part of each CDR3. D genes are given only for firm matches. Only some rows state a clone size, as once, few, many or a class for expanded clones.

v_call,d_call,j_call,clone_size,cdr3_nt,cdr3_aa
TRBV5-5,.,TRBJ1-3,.,TGTGCCAGCAGCGCGGAAACAGGGTGGTCTGGAAGCACCATATATTTT,CASSAETGWSGSTIYF
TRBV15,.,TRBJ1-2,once,TGTGCCACCAGCAGAGATACGTCAGGGAACTATGGCTACACCTTC,CATSRDTSGNYGYTF
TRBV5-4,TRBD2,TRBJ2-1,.,TGTGCCAGCAGCCGCGGGGGGGCCGGGGACAATGAGCAGTTCTTC,CASSRGGAGDNEQFF
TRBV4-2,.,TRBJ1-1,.,TGTGCCAGCAGCCAAGTTCGACGGGGGGACACTGAAGCTTTCTTT,CASSQVRRGDTEAFF
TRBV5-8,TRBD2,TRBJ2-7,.,TGTGCCAGCAGCCCCCTAGCGGGGGGCTACGAGCAGTACTTC,CASSPLAGGYEQYF
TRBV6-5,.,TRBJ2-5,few,TGTGCCAGCAGTTACCAGGGGGGCGAAGAGACCCAGTACTTC,CASSYQGGEETQYF
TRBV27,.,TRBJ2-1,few,TGTGCCAGCAGTTTAACGTTGACGGGCAATGAGCAGTTCTTC,CASSLTLTGNEQFF
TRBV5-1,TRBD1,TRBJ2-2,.,TGCGCCAGCAGCTTGGTACCCGGGACAGGATCGGCCGGGGAGCTGTTTTTT,CASSLVPGTGSAGELFF
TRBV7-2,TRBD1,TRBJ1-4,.,TGTGCCAGCAGCTTCCTCGGGACAGGGGATGAAAAACTGTTTTTT,CASSFLGTGDEKLFF
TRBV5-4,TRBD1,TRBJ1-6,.,TGTGCCAGCAGCTTGGCCAGGGGGCAGTCTTCACCCCTCCACTTT,CASSLARGQSSPLHF
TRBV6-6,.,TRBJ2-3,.,TGTGCCAGCAGGTCCGCGGGGGCGGGCACAGATACGCAGTATTTT,CASRSAGAGTDTQYF
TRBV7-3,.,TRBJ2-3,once,TGTGCCAGCAGCTTGCAGTCCACAGATACGCAGTATTTT,CASSLQSTDTQYF
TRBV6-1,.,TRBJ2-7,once,TGTGCCAGCGGGAGTCCAATGACGGAGAGATACGAGCAGTACTTC,CASGSPMTERYEQYF
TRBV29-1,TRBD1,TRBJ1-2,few,TGCAGCGTGGGTCAGGGGGCCTATGGCTACACCTTC,CSVGQGAYGYTF
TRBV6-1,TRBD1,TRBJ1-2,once,TGTGCCAGCAGGGGACAGAACTATGGCTACACCTTC,CASRGQNYGYTF
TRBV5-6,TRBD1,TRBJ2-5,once,TGTGCCAGCAGCTTCGGGACAGAAGAGACCCAGTACTTC,CASSFGTEETQYF
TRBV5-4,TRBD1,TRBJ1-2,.,TGTGCCAGCAGCTTGGCGGGACAGAACTATGGCTACACCTTC,CASSLAGQNYGYTF
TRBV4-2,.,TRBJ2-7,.,TGTGCCAGCAGCCAAGACGGGGGCTACGAGCAGTACTTC,CASSQDGGYEQYF
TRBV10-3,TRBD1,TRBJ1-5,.,TGTGCCATCAGTGGCGGACAGGTCCAGCCCCAGCATTTT,CAISGGQVQPQHF
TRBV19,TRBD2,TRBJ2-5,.,TGTGCCAGTAGTCGCCGGGACTATTACCAAGAGACCCAGTACTTC,CASSRRDYYQETQYF
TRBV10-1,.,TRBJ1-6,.,TGCGCCAGCACCAGGACACTCTATAATTCACCCCTCCACTTT,CASTRTLYNSPLHF
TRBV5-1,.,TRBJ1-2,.,TGCGCCAGCAGCTTGGACGGACTGGGAAGCTATGGCTACACCTTC,CASSLDGLGSYGYTF
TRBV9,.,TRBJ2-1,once,TGTGCCAGCAGCGCCACCGGGACAGAGCAGTTCTTC,CASSATGTEQFF